These T cell receptor beta chains were read from a single sample in a study of spatial heterogeneity in lung cancer. TCRdb processed the 5' RACE reads anew with MiXCR; each CDR3 protein has one entry. This table has around 10,000 distinct CDR3 sequences, 3.7% appearing once. The sequencing here drew on PBMCs, taken at surgery. Receptor source: a female donor with early-stage non-small cell lung cancer. Each CDR3 is given without its conserved first and last residue.

V,J,CDR3
TRBV20-1,TRBJ2-6,SALRDGTGANVLT
TRBV19,TRBJ2-5,ASTKADQETQY
TRBV29-1,TRBJ2-2,SVDLGYTGELF
TRBV3-1,TRBJ2-7,ATSQGTSYEQY
TRBV7-2,TRBJ1-1,ASSVWTGSEAF
TRBV7-8,TRBJ1-5,ASSKTGTGRTHSNQPQH
TRBV19,TRBJ2-3,ASSITPGRGSSTDTQY
TRBV28,TRBJ2-7,ASRQDRGMYEQY
TRBV6-2/TRBV6-3,TRBJ2-7,ASSRSRSYEQY
TRBV13,TRBJ1-2,ASSPTNYGYT
TRBV19,TRBJ2-7,ASSGTGTSGSYEQY
TRBV6-1,TRBJ2-3,ASSESSDTQY
TRBV2,TRBJ1-1,ATGQGAKNTEAF
TRBV14,TRBJ2-6,ASSQSRGVSGANVLT
TRBV7-2,TRBJ2-5,ASSLDRILQETQY
TRBV14,TRBJ2-1,ANSQFPSSLYNEQF
TRBV5-1,TRBJ2-2,ASSLTGGYTGELF
TRBV15,TRBJ2-7,ATSGDRGGYEQY
TRBV2,TRBJ1-4,ASRPGQPATNEKLF
TRBV6-2/TRBV6-3,TRBJ2-5,ASGNGGEETQY
TRBV28,TRBJ1-2,ASTPPGQLNSLGYT
TRBV7-8,TRBJ2-7,ASSLDVGTLEQY
TRBV28,TRBJ2-5,ASRPADGKTQY
TRBV12-3/TRBV12-4,TRBJ2-2,ASMRVPYGELF
TRBV28,TRBJ2-7,ASSPQGGPSYEQY
TRBV5-1,TRBJ2-5,ASSLGSGGPGETQY
TRBV28,TRBJ1-2,ASSLSGRYGYT
TRBV6-1,TRBJ1-1,ASSENLNTEAF
TRBV28,TRBJ2-2,ASSLRTGELF
TRBV2,TRBJ1-2,ASRLTGRGYT
TRBV6-5,TRBJ2-1,ASRYQGFSSYNEQF
TRBV28,TRBJ2-7,ASTSGGTPNYEQY
TRBV19,TRBJ2-7,ASSLRASYEQY
TRBV7-3,TRBJ2-5,ASSLGQMETQY
TRBV6-1,TRBJ2-3,ASSARQGRGDTQY
TRBV30,TRBJ2-1,AWSVQTALEQF
TRBV7-2,TRBJ2-2,ASSLRQGGIGELF
TRBV4-2,TRBJ2-2,ASSKIAGENTGELF
TRBV19,TRBJ1-1,ASRPRVSPSNTEAF
TRBV3-1,TRBJ1-2,ASSQEIGNGYT
TRBV6-2/TRBV6-3,TRBJ2-1,ASSYRTSGDQGQF
TRBV3-1,TRBJ2-7,ASSQDVRVYEQY
TRBV5-6,TRBJ2-1,ASSPTTGGQVVQF
TRBV5-6,TRBJ2-3,ASSLDRSTDTQY
TRBV6-2/TRBV6-3,TRBJ2-6,ASVPGGASGANVLT
TRBV20-1,TRBJ2-3,SAHGQGLRDTQY
TRBV9,TRBJ1-6,ASSEGGNSPLH
TRBV4-3,TRBJ2-7,VSSQEKSSLDEQY
TRBV7-2,TRBJ1-2,ASGYRGYYGYT
TRBV15,TRBJ2-1,ATSEPRGTSGYNEQF
TRBV7-2,TRBJ2-5,ASSLEQTQY
TRBV20-1,TRBJ2-1,SARDPSGVNNEQF